What follows are 31 T cell receptor beta chains derived from one specimen sequenced in a study of blood T cell repertoires in COVID-19. Produced via immunoSEQ multiplex PCR; TCRdb's table is partial and in-frame only. The sample holds over 250,000 clones, about 90% seen once. Material: peripheral blood. These receptors originate from a woman aged 45 to 65 with COVID-19, enrolled during active disease.

A single count supports this clone. This chain connects TRBV24-1 to TRBJ2-6, with D possibly matching TRBD1 (6 bases). The CDR3 has 18 residues. The germline CDR1 and CDR2 sequences are KGHDR and SFDVKD. V was cut by 5 bases and J by 2 bases, with 18 bases left in between. The CDR3 sequence is CATSGRGGGAAGANVLTF. The CDR3 nucleotides read TGTGCCACCAGTGGGCGTGGTGGGGGCGCGGCTGGGGCCAACGTCCTGACTTTC.

J is TRBJ1-6 and V is TRBV29-1; TRBD1 matches 7 bases. In germline, CDR1 is SQVTM, CDR2 ANQGSEA. This CDR3 is 14 amino acids long. After removal of 8 bases from V and 7 bases from J, the junction contained 11 bases not matched to a gene. The CDR3 bases are TGCAGCTCAATGAGAGGGACAGAGAATTCACCCCTCCACTTT. Encoded protein: CSSMRGTENSPLHF.

This chain uses TRBV4-1 with TRBJ1-4; D unclear. V was pared by 0 bases and J by 13 bases, with 18 bases between. Per germline, CDR1 MGHRA and CDR2 YSYEKL. CDR3 length: 15 amino acids. CDR3 region: CASSQDQAGRGRLFF. For the CDR3, the DNA is TGCGCCAGCAGCCAAGATCAAGCAGGTCGGGGAAGACTGTTTTTT.

The chain carries TRBV27 and TRBJ2-5; TRBD1 agrees at 8 bases. Trimming removed 11 bases from V and 5 bases from J; junction bases left unmatched: 22. This CDR3 has 17 residues. Per germline, CDR1 MNHEY and CDR2 SMNVEV (reference sequence). The CDR3 sequence is CALNPGQGQDSWETQYF. The CDR3 nucleotides read TGTGCCTTAAACCCCGGACAGGGACAGGACTCCTGGGAGACCCAGTACTTC.

This clone has only one observation. The chain is built from TRBV7-9 and TRBJ1-1; 8 positions agree with TRBD1. Germline CDR1 SEHNR, CDR2 FQNEAQ (reference sequence). This CDR3 comprises 13 residues. V was pared by 3 bases and J by 7 bases, with 4 bases of the junction left unmatched. The CDR3 sequence is CASSLYRGDEAFF. As DNA, the CDR3 is TGTGCCAGCAGCTTGTACAGGGGGGATGAAGCTTTCTTT.

The chain uses TRBV19 and TRBJ2-7; possibly TRBD1 for D (5 bases). Per the germline V gene, CDR1 is LNHDA and CDR2 is SQIVND (reference sequence). Trimming shortened V by 0 bases and J by 1 base, and 10 bases separated the two germline ends. The CDR3 contains 15 residues. CDR3 coding DNA: TGTGCCAGTAGTATAGATCACAGGCCTTCCTACGAGCAGTACTTC. Its translation: CASSIDHRPSYEQYF.

The chain uses TRBV19 and TRBJ1-2; 10 bases match TRBD1. Germline CDR1 is LNHDA and CDR2 is SQIVND (reference sequence). The CDR3 has 15 amino acids. With 3 bases clipped from V and 5 bases from J, the junction kept 6 bases outside the gene matches. CDR3 DNA: TGTGCCAGTAGTATGAGACAGGGGGCAATATATGGCTACACCTTC. Translation gives CASSMRQGAIYGYTF.

Comments on this clone: A read error may produce the germline difference seen at one junction end. CDR3 sequence: CTWRNYPDKHRGLYSPLHF. CDR3 coding DNA: TGTACCTGGAGGAACTATCCAGACAAACACAGGGGGCTATATTCACCCCTCCACTTT. The chain carries TRBV30 and TRBJ1-6; 9 bases agree with TRBD1. Per the germline V gene, CDR1 is GTSNPN and CDR2 is SVGIG (reference sequence). The length of the CDR3 is 19 residues.

The V and J genes are TRBV6-5 and TRBJ2-2; perhaps TRBD2 as D (5 bases). V was clipped by 7 bases and J by 4 bases, with 13 bases between them. Germline assignment: CDR1 MNHEY and CDR2 SVGAGI. This CDR3 has 14 residues. CDR3 DNA: TGTGCCAGCACCCGGGTAGCGCGCACCGGGGAGCTGTTTTTT. Its protein is CASTRVARTGELFF.

The V and J genes are TRBV4-1 and TRBJ2-3, with TRBD2 identical over 7 bases. From germline, CDR1 is MGHRA and CDR2 YSYEKL. V lost 4 bases to trimming and J lost 3 bases; unmatched junction nucleotides: 4. This CDR3 spans 14 amino acids. The CDR3 nucleotides are TGCGCCAGCAGCCCCGGACTAGTTACAGATACGCAGTATTTT. Its translation: CASSPGLVTDTQYF.

V is TRBV7-6 and J is TRBJ2-6, with 9 bases aligning to TRBD2. This CDR3 has 21 residues. The junction had 14 bases not matched to a gene; V was cut back by 1 base and J by 1 base. Germline CDR1 reads SGHVS; CDR2 reads FNYEAQ. This chain's CDR3 is CASSLEYLAGFLSSGANVLTF. The CDR3, as DNA: TGTGCCAGCAGCTTAGAGTACCTAGCGGGATTTTTATCTTCTGGGGCCAACGTCCTGACTTTC. The whole variable domain, filled in from reference TRBV7-6 and TRBJ2-6, reads GAGVSQSPRYKVTKRGQDVALRCDPISGHVSLYWYRQALGQGPEFLTYFNYEAQQDKSGLPNDRFSAERPEGSISTLTIQRTEQRDSAMYRCASSLEYLAGFLSSGANVLTFGAGSRLTVL.

The rearrangement links TRBV6-5 to TRBJ2-1; perhaps TRBD1 as D (6 bases). From germline, CDR1 is MNHEY and CDR2 SVGAGI. CDR3 length: 15 amino acids. Trimming left V 7 bases short and J 7 bases short, with 20 bases between. CDR3 loop: CASTDRRTVSNEQFF. The CDR3 region has the DNA TGTGCCAGCACCGACCGTCGGACAGTCAGTAATGAGCAGTTCTTC.

This chain joins TRBV30 and TRBJ2-1, with TRBD2 matching 10 bases. The V gene's germline CDR1 is GTSNPN and CDR2 SVGIG (reference sequence). V dropped 5 bases and J dropped 10; count of bases not matched to a gene: 17. The CDR3 is 16 residues long. CDR3 sequence (DNA): TGTGCCTGGGCCTCAAGGACGGCTAGCGGGAGTTACGAGCAGTTCTTC. Translated: CAWASRTASGSYEQFF. Drawing the rest from reference TRBV30 and TRBJ2-1, the complete variable domain is SQTIHQWPATLVQPVGSPLSLECTVEGTSNPNLYWYRQAAGRGLQLLFYSVGIGQISSEVPQNLSASRPQDRQFILSSKKLLLSDSGFYLCAWASRTASGSYEQFFGPGTRLTVL.

This sequence joins TRBV27 and TRBJ1-1, with D possibly TRBD1 on 5 matching bases. CDR1 is MNHEY, CDR2 SMNVEV, per germline (reference sequence). This CDR3 is built from 14 residues. V lost 4 bases, J lost 4 bases, and 13 bases lay in between. The CDR3 sequence is CASSSPLRATEAFF. The CDR3 DNA sequence: TGTGCCAGCAGTTCTCCCCTCAGGGCCACTGAAGCTTTCTTT.

The chain uses TRBV19 and TRBJ1-5; D is unresolved. Between the trimmed V and J ends, which lost 5 bases and 7 bases, there was a span of 12 bases. Germline CDR1 and CDR2: LNHDA and SQIVND (reference sequence). The CDR3 spans 13 residues. CDR3 protein: CASSFRGQQPQHF. The DNA of the CDR3 is TGTGCCAGTAGTTTTCGAGGGCAACAGCCCCAGCATTTT.

In nucleotides, the CDR3 is TGTGCCAGCAGCAGCGGGAGATATAATTCACCCCTCCACTTT. This gives the protein CASSSGRYNSPLHF. V is TRBV7-3 and J is TRBJ1-6; no clear D gene. The CDR3 is 14 amino acids. With 5 bases removed from V and 4 bases from J, the gap between germline ends came to 9 bases. Per the germline V gene, CDR1 is SGHTA and CDR2 is FQGTGA.

This chain connects TRBV11-3 to TRBJ2-3; 8 nucleotides line up with TRBD2. In germline, CDR1 is SGHNT, CDR2 YENEEA. The V and J ends lost 5 bases and 2 bases, in that order; junction bases with no gene match: 6. The CDR3 has 15 amino acids. The CDR3 DNA follows: TGTGCCAGCAGCCCACTAGCGGAAAACACAGATACGCAGTATTTT. This translates into CASSPLAENTDTQYF.

The genes are TRBV24-1 and TRBJ1-2, with unresolved D. Trimming shortened V by 3 bases and J by 8 bases, and 12 bases separated the two germline ends. Germline-derived CDR1 and CDR2 are KGHDR and SFDVKD. This CDR3 is 13 amino acids long. The CDR3 nucleotides read TGTGCCACCAGTGATGGAGGCGGATTAGGCTACACCTTC. It codes for CATSDGGGLGYTF.

The genes are TRBV6-4 and TRBJ2-3; a possible D gene is TRBD1 (5 bases). Between the trimmed V and J ends, which lost 3 bases and 1 base, there was a span of 11 bases. CDR3 length: 15 amino acids. Germline V gene data show CDR1 as MRHNA and CDR2 as SNTAGT. CDR3 bases: TGTGCCAGCAGTGAAACAGGATACGGCACAGATACGCAGTATTTT. This sequence encodes CASSETGYGTDTQYF.

V is TRBV6-5 and J is TRBJ2-5; D might be TRBD2 (5 bases). The germline CDR1 and CDR2 sequences are MNHEY and SVGAGI. Trimming pared 0 bases from V and 1 base from J, leaving 6 bases between. CDR3 length equals 14 residues. CDR3 protein: CASSYSRGQETQYF. The CDR3 bases are TGTGCCAGCAGTTACTCTCGGGGCCAAGAGACCCAGTACTTC.

The table lists this clone with a count of one. The genes are TRBV19 and TRBJ2-1; TRBD2 agrees at 9 bases. The CDR3 covers 19 residues. Trimming at V came to 5 bases and at J to 3 bases, leaving 17 bases not matched to a gene. Germline CDR1 is LNHDA and CDR2 is SQIVND (reference sequence). The DNA of the CDR3 is TGTGCCAGTAGTCGCGGACTAGCGACAACTCATCTCGTCTACAATGAGCAGTTCTTC. It translates to CASSRGLATTHLVYNEQFF.

The J gene is TRBJ1-2, the V gene TRBV12-5; TRBD1 agrees at 8 bases. Trimming at V came to 9 bases and at J to 2 bases, leaving 5 bases not matched to a gene. The CDR3 runs to 13 residues. Germline V lookup: CDR1 LGHNT, CDR2 FRNRAP. The CDR3 DNA sequence: TGTGCTAGCGGACAGGGAGTCAACTATGGCTACACCTTC. It encodes CASGQGVNYGYTF.

V is TRBV6-2 or TRBV6-3 and J is TRBJ2-1; TRBD2 matches at 12 bases. Germline trimming cut 2 bases from V and 9 bases from J; bases unmatched to any gene: 5. This CDR3 region has 15 residues. CDR1 is MNHEY and CDR2 is SVGEGT in the germline V gene. The CDR3 loop reads CASSYLTSGRFEQFF. CDR3 nucleotides: TGTGCCAGCAGTTACCTGACTAGCGGGAGATTTGAGCAGTTCTTC.

The chain couples TRBV27 to TRBJ2-1, with 12 bases aligning to TRBD2. The germline CDR1 and CDR2 sequences are MNHEY and SMNVEV (reference sequence). J gave up 5 bases and V 5 bases, and 4 bases lay outside the gene matches. The CDR3 runs 15 residues. CDR3 in amino acids: CASSLRLAGDNEQFF. Here the CDR3 DNA reads TGTGCCAGCAGTCTCAGACTAGCGGGAGACAATGAGCAGTTCTTC.

The chain links TRBV7-5 to TRBJ2-3; TRBD2 reflects the table's D call only, with no check against the DNA. TRBV7-5 is recorded as a pseudogene. The length of the CDR3 is 15 residues. In DNA form, the CDR3 reads TGTGTCAGAAGTTGGTCAGCGGGAGAGGTAGATACGCAGTATTTT. Its protein product is CVRSWSAGEVDTQYF.

The CDR3 coding sequence is TGTGCCAGCAGACCCTCGGAAGGGGAAGCCGGGGAGCTGTTTTTT. Translation gives CASRPSEGEAGELFF. The gene calls are TRBV7-2 and TRBJ2-2; tentative D call: TRBD1 (5 bases). The CDR3 covers 15 residues. V dropped 6 bases and J dropped 6 bases, with 17 bases sitting between them. Germline CDR1 SGHTA, CDR2 FQGNSA.

This chain connects TRBV24-1 to TRBJ2-1, with TRBD2 matching 8 bases. CDR1 is KGHDR and CDR2 is SFDVKD in the germline V gene. After removal of 1 base from V and 3 bases from J, the junction contained 7 bases not matched to a gene. This CDR3 region has 17 residues. CDR3 nucleotide sequence: TGTGCCACCAGTGATTTAATCCCGGGGGGGGACTACAATGAGCAGTTCTTC. This sequence encodes CATSDLIPGGDYNEQFF.

This chain uses TRBV19 with TRBJ1-2, with a tentative D call TRBD1 (5 bases). The germline V gene encodes CDR1 LNHDA and CDR2 SQIVND (reference sequence). This CDR3 is built from 15 residues. V gave up 6 bases and J gave up 4 bases, with 18 bases separating them. The CDR3 DNA is TGTGCCAGTAGGAAATGGGTACAGGACGCCTATGGCTACACCTTC. Translating it yields CASRKWVQDAYGYTF.

The J gene is TRBJ1-1, the V gene TRBV6-6; TRBD1 is a possible D gene (6 bases). The V gene lost 2 bases and the J gene lost 2 bases, with 9 bases spanning the gap. Germline V gene sequence: CDR1 MNHNY, CDR2 SVGAGI (reference sequence). This CDR3 is built from 14 residues. The CDR3 sequence: CASSYDRINTEAFF. The DNA for the CDR3 is TGTGCCAGCAGTTACGACAGGATCAACACTGAAGCTTTCTTT.

This chain joins TRBV10-3 and TRBJ1-6, with a possible D match to TRBD1 (5 bases). Germline CDR1 is ENHRY and CDR2 is SYGVKD. V lost 3 bases to trimming and J lost 8 bases, with 11 bases between them. The CDR3 sequence is 14 residues long. The CDR3 spells CAISDSQGYSPLHF. CDR3 coding DNA: TGTGCCATCAGTGACTCCCAGGGCTATTCACCCCTCCACTTT.

This chain links TRBV3-1 (or the pseudogene TRBV3-2) with TRBJ1-1; D possibly corresponds to TRBD1 (6 bases). The V gene's germline CDR1 is LGHDT and CDR2 YNNKEL (reference sequence). The V end lost 4 bases, the J end lost 1 base, and 13 bases lay between the germline ends. The CDR3 consists of 15 residues. CDR3 residues: CASSPRRGANTEAFF. DNA of the CDR3: TGTGCCAGCAGCCCCCGCCGGGGGGCGAACACTGAAGCTTTCTTT.